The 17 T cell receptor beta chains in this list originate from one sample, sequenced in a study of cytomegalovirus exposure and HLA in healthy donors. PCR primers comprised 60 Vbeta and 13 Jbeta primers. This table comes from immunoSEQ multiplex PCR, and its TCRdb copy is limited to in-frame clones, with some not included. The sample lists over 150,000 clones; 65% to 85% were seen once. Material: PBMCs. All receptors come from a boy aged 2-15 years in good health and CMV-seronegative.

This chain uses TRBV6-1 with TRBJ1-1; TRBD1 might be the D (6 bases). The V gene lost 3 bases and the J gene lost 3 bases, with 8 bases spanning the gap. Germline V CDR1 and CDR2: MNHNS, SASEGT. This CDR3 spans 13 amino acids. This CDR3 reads CASSDRGYTEAFF. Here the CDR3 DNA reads TGTGCCAGCAGTGACAGGGGATACACTGAAGCTTTCTTT.

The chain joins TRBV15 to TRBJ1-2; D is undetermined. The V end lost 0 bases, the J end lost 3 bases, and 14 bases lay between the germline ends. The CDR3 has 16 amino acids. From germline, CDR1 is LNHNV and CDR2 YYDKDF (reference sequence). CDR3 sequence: CATSRDRDGPDYGYTF. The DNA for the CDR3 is TGTGCCACCAGCAGAGATCGGGATGGTCCAGACTATGGCTACACCTTC.

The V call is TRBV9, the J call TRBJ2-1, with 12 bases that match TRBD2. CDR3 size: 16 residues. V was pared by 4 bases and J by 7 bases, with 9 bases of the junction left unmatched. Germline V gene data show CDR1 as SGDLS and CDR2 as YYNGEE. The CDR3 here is CASSPPGTSGWNEQFF. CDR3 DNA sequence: TGTGCCAGCAGCCCCCCCGGGACTAGCGGGTGGAATGAGCAGTTCTTC.

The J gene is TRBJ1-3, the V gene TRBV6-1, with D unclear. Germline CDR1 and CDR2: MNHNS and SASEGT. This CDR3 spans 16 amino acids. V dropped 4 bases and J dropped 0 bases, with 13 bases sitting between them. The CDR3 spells CASSGNWRSSGNTIYF. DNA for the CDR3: TGTGCCAGCAGTGGAAATTGGAGGAGCTCTGGAAACACCATATATTTT.

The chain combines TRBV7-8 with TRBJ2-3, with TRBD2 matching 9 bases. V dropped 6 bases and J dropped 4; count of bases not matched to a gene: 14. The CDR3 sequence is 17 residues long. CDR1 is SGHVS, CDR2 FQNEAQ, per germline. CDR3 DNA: TGTGCCAGCAGTCCGACCTGGACTAGCGATTTTCCAGATACGCAGTATTTT. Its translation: CASSPTWTSDFPDTQYF. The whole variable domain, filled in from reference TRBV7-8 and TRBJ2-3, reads GAGVSQSPRYKVAKRGQDVALRCDPISGHVSLFWYQQALGQGPEFLTYFQNEAQLDKSGLPSDRFFAERPEGSVSTLKIQRTQQEDSAVYLCASSPTWTSDFPDTQYFGPGTRLTVL.

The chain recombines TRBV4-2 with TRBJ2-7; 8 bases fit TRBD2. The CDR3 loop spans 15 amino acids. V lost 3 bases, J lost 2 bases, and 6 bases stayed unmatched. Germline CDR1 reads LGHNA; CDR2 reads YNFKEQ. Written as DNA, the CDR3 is TGTGCCAGCAGCCACCTTAGCGGGGAGACCTACGAGCAGTACTTC. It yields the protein CASSHLSGETYEQYF.

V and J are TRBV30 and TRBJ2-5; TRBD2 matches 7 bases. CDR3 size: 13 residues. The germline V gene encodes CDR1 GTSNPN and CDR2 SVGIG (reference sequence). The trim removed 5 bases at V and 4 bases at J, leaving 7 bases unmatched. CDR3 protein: CAWAGGRAETQYF. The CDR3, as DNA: TGTGCCTGGGCCGGGGGGAGGGCAGAGACCCAGTACTTC.

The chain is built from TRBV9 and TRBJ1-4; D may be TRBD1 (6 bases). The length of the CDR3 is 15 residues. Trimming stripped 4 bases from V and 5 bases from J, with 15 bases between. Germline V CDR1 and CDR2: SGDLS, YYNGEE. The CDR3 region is CASSPFDRLNEKLFF. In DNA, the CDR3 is TGTGCCAGCAGCCCATTTGACAGGCTAAATGAAAAACTGTTTTTT. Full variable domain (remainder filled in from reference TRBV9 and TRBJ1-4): DSGVTQTPKHLITATGQRVTLRCSPRSGDLSVYWYQQSLDQGLQFLIQYYNGEERAKGNILERFSAQQFPDLHSELNLSSLELGDSALYFCASSPFDRLNEKLFFGSGTQLSVL.

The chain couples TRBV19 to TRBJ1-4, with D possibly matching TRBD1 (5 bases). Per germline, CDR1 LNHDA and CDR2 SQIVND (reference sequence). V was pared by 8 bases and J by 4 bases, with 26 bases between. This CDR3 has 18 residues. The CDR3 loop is CASRPLSGEGSFNEKLFF. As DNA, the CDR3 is TGTGCCAGTCGACCCCTTTCTGGGGAGGGGTCCTTTAATGAAAAACTGTTTTTT.

This CDR3 is CASSPELIDSNQPQHF. CDR3 DNA: TGTGCCAGCAGCCCCGAGCTTATTGATAGCAATCAGCCCCAGCATTTT. The chain employs TRBV11-3 and TRBJ1-5, with D uncertain. The germline CDR1 and CDR2 sequences are SGHNT and YENEEA. Trimming took 5 bases from V and 0 from J, leaving 14 bases between them. The CDR3 contains 16 residues.

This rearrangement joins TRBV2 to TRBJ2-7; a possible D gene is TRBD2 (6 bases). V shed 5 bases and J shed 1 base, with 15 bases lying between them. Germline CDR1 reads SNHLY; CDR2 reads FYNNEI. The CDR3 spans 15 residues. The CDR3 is CASSPLGGASYEQYV. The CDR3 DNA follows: TGTGCCAGCAGTCCCCTGGGCGGGGCGTCCTACGAGCAGTACGTC.

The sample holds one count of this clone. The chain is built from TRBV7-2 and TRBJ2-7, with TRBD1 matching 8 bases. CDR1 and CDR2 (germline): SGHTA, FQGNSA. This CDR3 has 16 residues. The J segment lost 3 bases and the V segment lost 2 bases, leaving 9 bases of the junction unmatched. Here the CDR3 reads CASSLNPGGKNYEQYF. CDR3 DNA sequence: TGTGCCAGCAGCTTAAACCCAGGGGGCAAGAACTACGAGCAGTACTTC. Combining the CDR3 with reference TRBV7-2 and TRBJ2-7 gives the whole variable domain GAGVSQSPSNKVTEKGKDVELRCDPISGHTALYWYRQSLGQGLEFLIYFQGNSAPDKSGLPSDRFSAERTGGSVSTLTIQRTQQEDSAVYLCASSLNPGGKNYEQYFGPGTRLTVT.

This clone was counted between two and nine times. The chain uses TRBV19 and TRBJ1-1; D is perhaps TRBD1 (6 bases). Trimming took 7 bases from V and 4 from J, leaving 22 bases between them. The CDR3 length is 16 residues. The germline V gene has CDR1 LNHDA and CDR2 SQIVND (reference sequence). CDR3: CASTRESQGLGTEAFF. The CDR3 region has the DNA TGTGCCAGTACAAGAGAAAGTCAGGGGCTGGGCACTGAAGCTTTCTTT.

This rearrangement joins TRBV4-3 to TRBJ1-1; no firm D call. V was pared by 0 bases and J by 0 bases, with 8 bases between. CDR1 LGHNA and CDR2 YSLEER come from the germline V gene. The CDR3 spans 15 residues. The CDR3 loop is CASSQDPGMNTEAFF. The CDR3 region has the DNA TGCGCCAGCAGCCAAGATCCGGGGATGAACACTGAAGCTTTCTTT.

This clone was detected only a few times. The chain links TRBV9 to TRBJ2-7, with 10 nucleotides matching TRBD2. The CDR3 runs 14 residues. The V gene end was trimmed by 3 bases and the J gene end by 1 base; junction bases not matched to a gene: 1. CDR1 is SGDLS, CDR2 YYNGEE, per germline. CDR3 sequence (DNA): TGTGCCAGCAGCGAGGGACTAGCGTCCTACGAGCAGTACTTC. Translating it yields CASSEGLASYEQYF.

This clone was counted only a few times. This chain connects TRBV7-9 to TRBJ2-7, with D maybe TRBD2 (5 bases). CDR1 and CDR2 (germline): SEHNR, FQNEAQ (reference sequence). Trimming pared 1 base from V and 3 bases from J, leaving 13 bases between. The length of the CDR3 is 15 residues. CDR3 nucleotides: TGTGCCAGCAGCTTAGTGGCCGAGGGAATCTACGAGCAGTACTTC. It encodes CASSLVAEGIYEQYF.

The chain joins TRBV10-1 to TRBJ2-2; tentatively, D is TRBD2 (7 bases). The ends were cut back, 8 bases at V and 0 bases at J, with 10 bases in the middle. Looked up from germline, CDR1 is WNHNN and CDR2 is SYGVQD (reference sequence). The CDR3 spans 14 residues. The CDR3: CASRGGTNTGELFF. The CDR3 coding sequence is TGCGCCAGCCGCGGGGGCACGAACACCGGGGAGCTGTTTTTT.